Each of the 5 T cell receptor beta chains below was sequenced from the same sample in a study of early T cells in non-severe SARS-CoV-2 infection. A single record per CDR3 protein comes from TCRdb applying MiXCR to the 5' RACE reads. Of 46,000 or so distinct CDR3 sequences listed, almost 7.5% are singletons. Material for sequencing was whole blood. The receptors derive from an adult who was a healthcare worker with PCR-confirmed SARS-CoV-2 infection or an uninfected control (not recorded which).

This clonotype was seen only a few times. The chain joins TRBV4-1 to TRBJ1-3; no reliable D call. Deletions cut 0 bases from V and 8 bases from J, with 11 bases between. CDR3 length equals 14 residues. From germline, CDR1 is MGHRA and CDR2 YSYEKL. The CDR3 region has the DNA TGCGCCAGCAGCCAAGAGCGGTCGGTGGACACCATATATTTT. Encoded protein: CASSQERSVDTIYF.

V usage is TRBV7-8 and J usage is TRBJ2-7, with D unresolved. CDR1 is SGHVS, CDR2 FQNEAQ, per germline. V gave up 5 bases and J gave up 3 bases, with 14 bases separating them. This CDR3 contains 14 residues. CDR3 in DNA: TGTGCCAGCAGCATGAGCTTATTGTACTACGAGCAGTACTTC. It translates to CASSMSLLYYEQYF.

The chain is built from TRBV11-3 and TRBJ1-1; possible D gene TRBD1, 6 bases. Germline lookup yields CDR1 SGHNT and CDR2 YENEEA. CDR3 length: 13 residues. The germline V and J ends were trimmed by 4 bases and 0 bases, with 6 bases remaining between them. As DNA, the CDR3 is TGTGCCAGCAGCTGGGACATGAACACTGAAGCTTTCTTT. This gives the protein CASSWDMNTEAFF.

The V gene is TRBV24-1, the J gene TRBJ2-3; 8 bases fit TRBD1. Germline CDR1 reads KGHDR; CDR2 reads SFDVKD. The CDR3 has 17 residues. The ends lost 3 bases at V and 11 bases at J; junction bases unmatched: 18. In DNA, the CDR3 is TGTGCCACCAGTGATCCCCGGACAGGGTCCCCTACAGCGGAGCAGTATTTT. It is translated as CATSDPRTGSPTAEQYF.

V is TRBV7-9 and J is TRBJ1-2, with D maybe TRBD1 (5 bases). The CDR3 extends over 13 amino acids. Germline values: CDR1 SEHNR, CDR2 FQNEAQ (reference sequence). The V end was cut by 3 bases, the J end by 6 bases, with 11 bases between. The DNA of the CDR3 is TGTGCCAGCAGCTTGTGGCAGGGCCATGGCTACACCTTC. The encoded protein is CASSLWQGHGYTF.